This entry is about one T cell receptor beta chain. Original data processing: Amplified reference gene primers provided the basis for estimating nucleated cell counts. Assay used: immunoSEQ multiplex PCR; TCRdb lists only in-frame clones, some missing. V and J calls and clone size are as listed in that table; D and trimming were resolved from the DNA. Of about 240,000 clones listed, 86% are singletons. This sample was taken from a study of blood T cell repertoires in COVID-19. Looking at the study overall: Both acute and convalescent COVID-19 samples were obtained from the United States, Italy and Spain. T cells, B-cell-depleted T cells, or PBMCs supplied cDNA or gDNA.

CDR1 and CDR2 (germline): MDHEN, SYDVKM. Trimming at V came to 5 bases and at J to 9 bases, leaving 5 bases not matched to a gene. The CDR3 extends over 15 amino acids. Source material: peripheral blood. This clonotype was sampled from a man aged 60 to 69 with acute or convalescent COVID-19. This chain uses TRBV28 with TRBJ2-2; 14 bases match TRBD2. The CDR3 DNA sequence: TGTGCCAGCAGTGCCGGGACTAGCGGGAGCAGGGAGCTGTTTTTT. As protein: CASSAGTSGSRELFF.